This T cell receptor beta chain was identified in a study of cytomegalovirus exposure and HLA in healthy donors. Study-wide results and caveats: What a later analysis showed was that several of the most significant clusters appeared linked to common viral pathogens.

Of note for this clone: Its target is not known.

The study ran its PCR with 60 Vbeta and 13 Jbeta primers. The data were produced by immunoSEQ multiplex PCR, yet TCRdb's version contains in-frame clones alone and is incomplete. Here the sample spans 150,000 to 200,000 clones, approximately 81% being singletons. The CDR3 contains 17 residues. V lost 5 bases and J lost 2, with 22 bases in between. Germline loops: CDR1 SGHVS, CDR2 FNYEAQ. This receptor was obtained from a man aged 18 to 35 in good health and CMV-seronegative. The sample was PBMCs. This rearrangement joins TRBV7-6 to TRBJ2-7; possibly TRBD1 for D (7 bases). Here the CDR3 reads CASSRAGGGDRAYEQYF. DNA of the CDR3: TGTGCCAGCAGCCGAGCCGGGGGAGGAGACAGGGCCTACGAGCAGTACTTC.